The entry below gives a single TCR beta chain sequence along with its context. This clonotype was seen a handful of times. Its antigen has not been determined. Per-nucleotide qualities are absent, and no much larger clonotype sits a single base away. The entry originates in a study of blood T cells in healthy people across ages (dated by TCRdb to between 2014 and 2016). In terms of the full investigation: Template switching captured roughly one uniquely barcoded TCR beta cDNA molecule per two T cells in model experiments. The donors were split into four age groups: young (average 16 years), middle-aged (39), aged (more than 60) and long-lived (under 90). To track age-related changes in TCR beta repertoire diversity, the study relied on deep sequencing normalized with unique cDNA molecular identifiers. Donors of different ages were randomly distributed across sequencing lanes to avoid experimental bias. Two additional independent replicas of 1 million unique cDNA reads from the same blood draw were analyzed for two donors (one aged 18 to 29 and one aged 80 or older). Findings and caveats that apply to the study as a whole: Estimates of total diversity from one million sequenced T cells were regarded as lower bounds and underestimates. The long-lived group showed more naive CD4+ T cells, fewer expanded clones and increased TCR diversity than the aged group, suggesting age selection. Because donor CMV infection status was unknown, age-related changes in expanded clonotypes were potentially confounded. Because profiling used bulk unsorted PBMCs, naive and antigen-experienced compartments could not be compared conclusively. There was a strong correlation between observed TCR beta diversity and the percentage of naive T cells measured by flow cytometry. As age increased, observed TCR beta diversity per million T cells dropped in a roughly linear way, and a significant reduction was already evident by age 40.

V was cut back by 6 bases and J by 11 bases, leaving a gap of 22 bases between them. The CDR3 runs 14 residues from the cysteine to the phenylalanine. Solely the CDR3 DNA is kept, with 42 bases framed from the first base. CDR1 is given as MNHEY and CDR2 as SVGAGI, both from the germline V gene. Systemically healthy Caucasian individuals from Russia, 35 to 50 in total and aged about 6 to 100 years, were included as donors. About 10 milliliters of peripheral blood were drawn from each donor into EDTA-treated Vacutainer tubes. Ficoll-Paque density-gradient centrifugation was used to isolate PBMCs, with at least 7 million per sample. Trizol reagent was used to extract total RNA from the PBMCs, yielding at least 5 micrograms per sample. For every donor, flow cytometry on a PBMC aliquot measured the percentage of naive CD45RAhigh/CD27high T cells. The method behind the library was 5' RACE. Sequencing was performed on an Illumina HiSeq 2500. A second about 6 to 11 cycle PCR used a sample-barcoded 5' primer and a J-beta primer mix. A template-switch 5' adaptor carrying 12 random nucleotides introduced a unique molecular identifier onto each TCR beta cDNA molecule. At least 3 million CDR3-containing paired-end reads were obtained from each sample. First-strand cDNA synthesis was performed from all RNA using the Mint cDNA synthesis kit, with priming by a TRBC-specific oligonucleotide. After uracil-DNA glycosylase treatment, a first 18-cycle PCR used universal primers M1SS and BC2_uni_R on all cDNA. As for the original processing: For normalization, 1 million high-quality reads, each with a distinct molecular identifier, were randomly selected from each sample. Instead of being binned into consensus sequences, reads with shared molecular identifiers were discarded. MiTCR, set to a Q25 quality threshold and the strictest error-elimination algorithm, was used for CDR3 identification, clonotype clustering and error correction. Lower-bound total TCR beta diversity was estimated with a nonparametric unseen species model using Euler transformation. TCRdb trimmed the raw reads at Q25, called clones with MiXCR and kept productive beta chains. CDR3 protein sequences are deduplicated, and each keeps its most common genes and DNA. TCRdb, rather than the study authors, made the V and J calls. The sample table lists about 1.6 million distinct CDR3 sequences, about 32% of them with a count of one. The top ten clones comprise roughly 10% of the sample.

The origin of this receptor is a woman aged 25-40 years in good health. The chain employs TRBV6-5 and TRBJ1-2; no D segment can be confidently identified. Material: blood. The CDR3 here reads CASSPSAEAVRYTF. The DNA sequence is as follows: TGTGCCAGCAGCCCATCCGCCGAGGCCGTCCGGTACACCTTC.